What follows are 22 T cell receptor beta chains derived from one specimen sequenced in a study of T cells in Graves' hyperthyroidism and ophthalmopathy. Researchers took RNA transcripts and amplified the TCR beta CDR3 regions from them. The HTBI primer set served for first-round RT-PCR of the TCR CDR3. TCRdb independently ran MiXCR on the multiplex PCR reads; one entry per CDR3 protein. The sample lists roughly 580,000 distinct CDR3 sequences, approximately 15% occurring once. The source material was blood. These receptors were obtained from a woman aged 25 to 39 with Graves' hyperthyroidism that later progressed to Graves' ophthalmopathy.

This clonotype was found many times. The CDR3 DNA follows: TGTGCCAGCACTTCGGGGCCGGGATTTCCATATGGCTACACCTTC. It codes for CASTSGPGFPYGYTF. The chain links TRBV12-3 or TRBV12-4 to TRBJ1-2; a possible D gene is TRBD1 (5 bases). The CDR3 extends over 15 amino acids. Trimming shortened V by 7 bases and J by 5 bases, and 20 bases separated the two germline ends.

The gene calls are TRBV6-1 and TRBJ2-3, with unresolved D. In germline, CDR1 is MNHNS, CDR2 SASEGT. The CDR3 contains 14 residues. The V and J ends lost 1 base and 2 bases respectively, with 7 bases between them. The CDR3 DNA follows: TGTGCCAGCAGTGAAGGGGCGGACACAGATACGCAGTATTTT. Its protein product is CASSEGADTDTQYF.

This clonotype has a count of ten or more. V usage is TRBV10-3 and J usage is TRBJ2-3, with D possibly TRBD1 on 6 matching bases. The CDR3 loop spans 15 amino acids. V lost 4 bases and J lost 3, with 14 bases in between. CDR1 is ENHRY and CDR2 is SYGVKD in the germline V gene. The DNA for the CDR3 is TGTGCCATCAGTGGCGGCAGGGGTGGAACAGATACGCAGTATTTT. Amino acids: CAISGGRGGTDTQYF.

This clonotype occurred many times. This chain connects TRBV28 to TRBJ2-2; 9 bases fit TRBD2. Germline-derived CDR1 and CDR2 are MDHEN and SYDVKM. The CDR3 is made up of 17 amino acids. The ends lost 3 bases at V and 0 bases at J; junction bases unmatched: 5. The CDR3 nucleotides read TGTGCCAGCAGTTTTTGGCGGGAGGGTCCGAACACCGGGGAGCTGTTTTTT. Translating gives CASSFWREGPNTGELFF.

V is TRBV29-1 and J is TRBJ1-1; no firm D call. V lost 2 bases, J lost 1 base, and 8 bases lay in between. The CDR3 runs 13 residues. Looked up from germline, CDR1 is SQVTM and CDR2 is ANQGSEA. The CDR3 loop is CSVERARNTEAFF. The DNA of the CDR3 is TGCAGCGTTGAACGGGCACGGAACACTGAAGCTTTCTTT.

This clonotype was counted many times. This chain's CDR3 is CASRPINQPQHF. The DNA of the CDR3 is TGTGCCAGCAGGCCTATCAATCAGCCCCAGCATTTT. The genes are TRBV28 and TRBJ1-5; D gene unclear. Trimming pared 6 bases from V and 3 bases from J, leaving 6 bases between. The CDR3 covers 12 residues. Germline V gives CDR1 MDHEN, CDR2 SYDVKM.

This clonotype was seen only a few times. V and J are TRBV5-6 and TRBJ2-2; D remains ambiguous. Trimming pared 1 base from V and 1 base from J, leaving 11 bases between. The CDR3 runs 16 residues. Germline assignment: CDR1 SGHDT and CDR2 YYEEEE. The CDR3 sequence is CASSLSQRVNTGELFF. The CDR3 region has the DNA TGTGCCAGCAGCTTGAGTCAGAGAGTGAACACCGGGGAGCTGTTTTTT.

This clonotype was seen at least ten times. This chain joins TRBV7-9 and TRBJ1-4; D may be TRBD1 (6 bases). The V end lost 5 bases, the J end lost 7 bases, and 14 bases lay between the germline ends. The V gene's germline CDR1 is SEHNR and CDR2 FQNEAQ (reference sequence). The length of the CDR3 is 14 residues. The CDR3 region is CASSPGQTLEKLFF. CDR3 coding DNA: TGTGCCAGCAGCCCTGGACAGACGCTTGAAAAACTGTTTTTT.

This clonotype occurred many times. This chain connects TRBV4-1 to TRBJ2-7; TRBD2 might be the D (6 bases). CDR1 and CDR2 from the germline V gene are MGHRA and YSYEKL. This CDR3 contains 16 residues. Trimming left V 0 bases short and J 0 bases short, with 12 bases between. The CDR3 bases are TGCGCCAGCAGCCAAGATAGCGGCCGGAGCTCCTACGAGCAGTACTTC. It is translated as CASSQDSGRSSYEQYF.

The chain is built from TRBV20-1 and TRBJ2-7, with 7 bases identical to TRBD2. This CDR3 has 16 residues. Unmatched junction bases numbered 18, after V lost 6 bases and J lost 4 bases. From germline, CDR1 is DFQATT and CDR2 SNEGSKA (reference sequence). The CDR3, as DNA: TGCAGTGCCGGGGGGAGTCTAGCGGACGATACGTACGAGCAGTACTTC. Residues: CSAGGSLADDTYEQYF.

This clonotype has at least ten counts. The V call is TRBV11-2, the J call TRBJ2-1; D is possibly TRBD1 or TRBD2 (7 bases each). V lost 3 bases, J lost 7 bases, and 13 bases lay in between. Looked up from germline, CDR1 is SGHAT and CDR2 is FQNNGV. The CDR3 length is 14 residues. The CDR3: CASSFPGGANEQFF. In nucleotides, the CDR3 is TGTGCCAGCAGCTTCCCAGGGGGGGCTAATGAGCAGTTCTTC.

At least ten counts were recorded for this clonotype. V and J are TRBV14 and TRBJ1-2, with D perhaps matching TRBD1 (5 bases). This CDR3 is 14 amino acids long. Trimming removed 3 bases from V and 8 bases from J, with 16 bases in between. In germline, CDR1 is SGHDN, CDR2 FVKESK. The CDR3: CASSQRDRPGGYTF. The CDR3 bases are TGTGCCAGCAGCCAGCGCGACAGACCGGGCGGCTACACCTTC.

In its sample, this clonotype was seen many times. This chain connects TRBV29-1 to TRBJ2-3, with TRBD2 identical over 8 bases. Trimming took 7 bases from V and 2 from J; bases not matched to a gene: 5. This CDR3 contains 13 residues. The germline V gene encodes CDR1 SQVTM and CDR2 ANQGSEA. DNA for the CDR3: TGCAGCGCAGAGCGGGGGATCACAGATACGCAGTATTTT. It encodes CSAERGITDTQYF.

Many counts were recorded for this clonotype. The CDR3 DNA reads as TGTGCAGGACCCAAAGACGAGCAGTACTTC. This gives the protein CAGPKDEQYF. The chain is built from TRBV7-2 and TRBJ2-7; no clear D gene. This CDR3 comprises 10 residues. In germline, CDR1 is SGHTA, CDR2 FQGNSA.

The chain employs TRBV6-2 or TRBV6-3 and TRBJ2-1, with TRBD2 identical over 11 bases. The CDR3 totals 13 residues. Germline V gene lookup returns CDR1 MNHEY and CDR2 SVGEGT. The V gene end was trimmed by 6 bases and the J gene end by 10 bases; junction bases not matched to a gene: 5. The CDR3 nucleotides are TGTGCCAGCAGGGGACTAGCGGACGAAGAGCAGTTCTTC. Its protein is CASRGLADEEQFF.

This clonotype has at least ten counts. The chain carries TRBV3-1 and TRBJ2-1; perhaps D is TRBD1 or TRBD2 (5 bases each). The CDR3 spans 16 residues. Germline V gene data show CDR1 as LGHDT and CDR2 as YNNKEL (reference sequence). V was trimmed by 0 bases and J by 4 bases, leaving 13 bases between them. CDR3 in amino acids: CASSQDRDLKYNEQFF. The CDR3 DNA reads TGTGCCAGCAGCCAAGATCGGGACCTTAAGTACAATGAGCAGTTCTTC.

The sample holds many counts of this clonotype. The chain uses TRBV27 and TRBJ1-5, with 8 bases fitting TRBD1. The V gene end was trimmed by 7 bases and the J gene end by 3 bases; junction bases not matched to a gene: 8. This CDR3 is built from 15 residues. CDR1 is MNHEY and CDR2 is SMNVEV in the germline V gene (reference sequence). CDR3 protein: CASKGQGAVNQPQHF. CDR3 bases: TGTGCCAGCAAAGGGCAGGGGGCAGTCAATCAGCCCCAGCATTTT.

Ten or more counts support this clonotype. The chain combines TRBV24-1 with TRBJ2-3; the match to TRBD2 covers 12 bases. This CDR3 is 17 amino acids long. J lost 0 bases, V lost 1 base, and 1 base had no gene match. Germline V CDR1 and CDR2: KGHDR, SFDVKD. CDR3 amino acids: CATSDFGLAGSTDTQYF. CDR3 sequence (DNA): TGTGCCACCAGTGATTTTGGACTAGCGGGAAGCACAGATACGCAGTATTTT.

This clonotype was seen repeatedly, ten times or more. The chain is built from TRBV11-2 and TRBJ1-1; a possible D gene is TRBD1 (6 bases). The V gene's germline CDR1 is SGHAT and CDR2 FQNNGV. The CDR3 spans 14 residues. Trimming left V 3 bases short and J 1 base short, with 9 bases between. CDR3 DNA: TGTGCCAGCAGCTTCGGACAGCCGAACACTGAAGCTTTCTTT. It specifies CASSFGQPNTEAFF.

At least ten counts were recorded for this clonotype. V is TRBV14 and J is TRBJ1-2; D is unclear. V was shortened by 4 bases and J by 7 bases, with 10 bases between the two germline ends. Germline V CDR1 and CDR2: SGHDN, FVKESK. The CDR3 extends over 12 amino acids. CDR3 sequence: CASSRGPGGYTF. In DNA, the CDR3 is TGTGCCAGCAGCCGAGGACCTGGTGGCTACACCTTC. Together with reference TRBV14 and TRBJ1-2, the CDR3 gives the full variable domain: EAGVTQFPSHSVIEKGQTVTLRCDPISGHDNLYWYRRVMGKEIKFLLHFVKESKQDESGMPNNRFLAERTGGTYSTLKVQPAELEDSGVYFCASSRGPGGYTFGSGTRLTVV.

The V gene is TRBV12-3 or TRBV12-4, the J gene TRBJ1-2; 8 nucleotides line up with TRBD1. Losses at the gene ends were 1 base for V and 4 bases for J; bases not matched to a gene: 8. The CDR3 extends over 16 amino acids. As DNA, the CDR3 is TGTGCCAGCAGTTTAGATCGACAGGGGATCTCCTATGGCTACACCTTC. Its protein is CASSLDRQGISYGYTF.

This clonotype was detected many times. The J gene is TRBJ2-5, the V gene TRBV3-1; 9 positions agree with TRBD2. CDR3 length: 16 amino acids. Trimming removed 0 bases from V and 7 bases from J; junction bases left unmatched: 9. Germline-derived CDR1 and CDR2 are LGHDT and YNNKEL (reference sequence). The DNA of the CDR3 is TGTGCCAGCAGCCAAGATCAGCTAGCGGGGTCGGGGACCCAGTACTTC. Its protein product is CASSQDQLAGSGTQYF.